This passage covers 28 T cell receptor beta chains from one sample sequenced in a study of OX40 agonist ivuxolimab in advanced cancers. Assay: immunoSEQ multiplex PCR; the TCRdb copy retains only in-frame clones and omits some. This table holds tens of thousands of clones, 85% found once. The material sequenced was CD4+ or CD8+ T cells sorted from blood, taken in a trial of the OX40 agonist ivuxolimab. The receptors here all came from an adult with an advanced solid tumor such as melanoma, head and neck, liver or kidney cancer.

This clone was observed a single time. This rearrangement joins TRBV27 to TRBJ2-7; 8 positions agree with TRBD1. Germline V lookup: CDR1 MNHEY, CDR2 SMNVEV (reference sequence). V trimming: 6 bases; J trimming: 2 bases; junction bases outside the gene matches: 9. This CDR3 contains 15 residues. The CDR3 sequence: CASSHRGSLPYEQYF. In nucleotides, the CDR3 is TGTGCCAGCAGCCACAGGGGGTCCTTACCCTACGAGCAGTACTTC.

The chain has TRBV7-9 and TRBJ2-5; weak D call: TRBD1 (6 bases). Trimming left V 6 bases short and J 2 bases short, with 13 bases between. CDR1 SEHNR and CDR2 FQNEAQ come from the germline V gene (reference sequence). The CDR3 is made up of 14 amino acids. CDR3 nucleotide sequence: TGTGCCAGCAGGTCGTCCGGGACACAAGAGACCCAGTACTTC. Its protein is CASRSSGTQETQYF.

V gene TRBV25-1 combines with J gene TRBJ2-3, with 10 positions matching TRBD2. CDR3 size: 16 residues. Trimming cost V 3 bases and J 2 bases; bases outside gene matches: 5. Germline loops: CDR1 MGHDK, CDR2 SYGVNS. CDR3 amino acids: CASSDSSGGFTDTQYF. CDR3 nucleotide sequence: TGTGCCAGCAGTGACAGTAGCGGGGGGTTCACAGATACGCAGTATTTT.

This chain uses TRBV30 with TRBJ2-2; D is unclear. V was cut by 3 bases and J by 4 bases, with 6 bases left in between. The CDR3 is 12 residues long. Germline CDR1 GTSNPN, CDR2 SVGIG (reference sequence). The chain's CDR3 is CAWRTVTGELFF. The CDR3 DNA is TGTGCCTGGAGGACTGTCACCGGGGAGCTGTTTTTT.

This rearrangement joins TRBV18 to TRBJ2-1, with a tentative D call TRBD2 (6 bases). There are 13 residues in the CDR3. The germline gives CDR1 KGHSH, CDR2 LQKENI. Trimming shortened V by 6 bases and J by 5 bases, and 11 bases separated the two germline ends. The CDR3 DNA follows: TGTGCCAGCTCGCCCCGGGAGAACAATGAGCAGTTCTTC. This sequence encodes CASSPRENNEQFF.

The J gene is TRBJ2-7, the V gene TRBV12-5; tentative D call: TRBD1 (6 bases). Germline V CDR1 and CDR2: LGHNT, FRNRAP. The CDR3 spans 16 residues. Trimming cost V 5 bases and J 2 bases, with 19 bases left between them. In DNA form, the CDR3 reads TGTGCTAGTGGTGCCTCCGGGACACCGGGCCCCTACGAGCAGTACTTC. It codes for CASGASGTPGPYEQYF. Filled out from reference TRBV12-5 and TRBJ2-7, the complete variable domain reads DARVTQTPRHKVTEMGQEVTMRCQPILGHNTVFWYRQTMMQGLELLAYFRNRAPLDDSGMPKDRFSAEMPDATLATLKIQPSEPRDSAVYFCASGASGTPGPYEQYFGPGTRLTVT.

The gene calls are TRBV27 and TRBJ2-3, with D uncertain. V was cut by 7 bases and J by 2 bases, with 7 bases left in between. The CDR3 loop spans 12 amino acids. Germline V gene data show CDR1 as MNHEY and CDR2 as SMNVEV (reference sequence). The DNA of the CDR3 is TGTGCCAGCACCTCAATCACAGATACGCAGTATTTT. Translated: CASTSITDTQYF.

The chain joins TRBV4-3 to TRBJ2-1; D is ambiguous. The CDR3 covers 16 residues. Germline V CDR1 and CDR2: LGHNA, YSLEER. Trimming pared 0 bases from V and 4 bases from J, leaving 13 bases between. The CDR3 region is CASSQDPTNGYNEQFF. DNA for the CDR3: TGCGCCAGCAGCCAAGATCCAACGAATGGGTACAATGAGCAGTTCTTC.

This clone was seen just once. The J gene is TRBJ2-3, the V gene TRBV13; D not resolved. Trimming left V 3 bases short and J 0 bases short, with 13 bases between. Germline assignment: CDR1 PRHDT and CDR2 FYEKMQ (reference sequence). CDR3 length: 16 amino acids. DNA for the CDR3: TGTGCCAGCAGCTTGTTTAAGGTTTCTAGCACAGATACGCAGTATTTT. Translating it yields CASSLFKVSSTDTQYF.

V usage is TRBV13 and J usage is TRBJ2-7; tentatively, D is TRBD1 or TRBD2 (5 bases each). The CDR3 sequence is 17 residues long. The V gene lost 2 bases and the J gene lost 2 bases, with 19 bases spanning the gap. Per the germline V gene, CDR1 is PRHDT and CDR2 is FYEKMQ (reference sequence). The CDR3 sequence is CASSLTNGASKPYEQYF. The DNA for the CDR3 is TGTGCCAGCAGCTTAACCAACGGGGCTAGCAAACCCTACGAGCAGTACTTC. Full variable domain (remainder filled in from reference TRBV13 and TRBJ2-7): AAGVIQSPRHLIKEKRETATLKCYPIPRHDTVYWYQQGPGQDPQFLISFYEKMQSDKGSIPDRFSAQQFSDYHSELNMSSLELGDSALYFCASSLTNGASKPYEQYFGPGTRLTVT.

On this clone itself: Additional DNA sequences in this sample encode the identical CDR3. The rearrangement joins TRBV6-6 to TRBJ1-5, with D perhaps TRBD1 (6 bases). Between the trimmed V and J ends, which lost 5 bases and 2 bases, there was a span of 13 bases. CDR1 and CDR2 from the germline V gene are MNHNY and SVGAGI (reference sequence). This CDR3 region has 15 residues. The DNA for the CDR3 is TGTGCCAGCAGTCTACTAGGGGGAGGCAATCAGCCCCAGCATTTT. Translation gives CASSLLGGGNQPQHF.

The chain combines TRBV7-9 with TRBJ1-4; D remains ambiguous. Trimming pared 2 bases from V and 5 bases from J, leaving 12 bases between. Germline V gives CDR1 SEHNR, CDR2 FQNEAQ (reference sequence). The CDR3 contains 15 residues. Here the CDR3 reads CASSLRGDPNEKLFF. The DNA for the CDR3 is TGTGCCAGCAGCTTAAGAGGAGATCCAAATGAAAAACTGTTTTTT.

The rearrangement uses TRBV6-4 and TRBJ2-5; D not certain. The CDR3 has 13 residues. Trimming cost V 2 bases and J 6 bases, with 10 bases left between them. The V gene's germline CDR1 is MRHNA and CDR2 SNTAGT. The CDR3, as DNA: TGTGCCAGCAGTGACGGGGTAGGGAAGACCCAGTACTTC. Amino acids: CASSDGVGKTQYF.

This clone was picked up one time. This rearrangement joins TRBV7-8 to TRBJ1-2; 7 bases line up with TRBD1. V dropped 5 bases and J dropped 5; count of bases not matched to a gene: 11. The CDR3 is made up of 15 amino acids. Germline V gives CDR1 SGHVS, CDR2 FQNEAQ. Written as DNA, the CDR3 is TGTGCCAGCAGCCTAGACAGGGCTTCAGAATATGGCTACACCTTC. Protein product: CASSLDRASEYGYTF. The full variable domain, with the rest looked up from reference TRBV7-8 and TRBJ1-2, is GAGVSQSPRYKVAKRGQDVALRCDPISGHVSLFWYQQALGQGPEFLTYFQNEAQLDKSGLPSDRFFAERPEGSVSTLKIQRTQQEDSAVYLCASSLDRASEYGYTFGSGTRLTVV.

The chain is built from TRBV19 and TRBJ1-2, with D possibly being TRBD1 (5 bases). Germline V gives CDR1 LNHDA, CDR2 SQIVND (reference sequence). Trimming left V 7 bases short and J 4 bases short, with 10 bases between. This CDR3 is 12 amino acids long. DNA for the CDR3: TGTGCCAGTACGGCCAGGGCCTATGGCTACACCTTC. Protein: CASTARAYGYTF.

The CDR3 region is CASSSCVMGASDPYEQYF. The CDR3 DNA is TGTGCCAGCAGTTCCTGTGTCATGGGGGCTAGCGATCCTTACGAGCAGTACTTC. This sequence joins TRBV6-7 and TRBJ2-7; D might be TRBD1 or TRBD2, each matching 6 bases. TRBV6-7 is annotated as an ORF whose role is uncertain. This CDR3 is 18 amino acids long. Trimming removed 4 bases from V and 4 bases from J, with 26 bases in between.

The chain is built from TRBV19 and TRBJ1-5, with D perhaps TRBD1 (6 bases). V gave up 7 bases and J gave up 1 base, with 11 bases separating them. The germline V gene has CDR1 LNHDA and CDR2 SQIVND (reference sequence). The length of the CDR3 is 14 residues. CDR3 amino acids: CASKGGRSNQPQHF. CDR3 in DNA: TGTGCCAGTAAGGGGGGGCGAAGCAATCAGCCCCAGCATTTT.

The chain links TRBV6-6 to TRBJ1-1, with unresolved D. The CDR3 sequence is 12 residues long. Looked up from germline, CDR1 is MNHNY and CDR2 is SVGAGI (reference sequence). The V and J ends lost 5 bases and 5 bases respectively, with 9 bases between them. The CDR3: CASSREETEAFF. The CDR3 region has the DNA TGTGCCAGCAGTAGGGAGGAGACTGAAGCTTTCTTT.

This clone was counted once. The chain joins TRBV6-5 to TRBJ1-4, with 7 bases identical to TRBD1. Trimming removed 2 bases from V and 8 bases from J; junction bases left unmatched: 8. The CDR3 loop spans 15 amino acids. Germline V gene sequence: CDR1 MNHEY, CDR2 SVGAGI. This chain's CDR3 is CASSYGDRRSEKLFF. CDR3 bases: TGTGCCAGCAGTTACGGGGACAGAAGAAGCGAAAAACTGTTTTTT.

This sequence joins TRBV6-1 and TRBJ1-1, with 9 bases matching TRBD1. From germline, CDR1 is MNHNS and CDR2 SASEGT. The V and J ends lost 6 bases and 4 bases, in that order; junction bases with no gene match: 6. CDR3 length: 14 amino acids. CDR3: CASSPGQGTTEAFF. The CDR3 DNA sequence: TGTGCCAGCAGCCCCGGACAGGGGACCACTGAAGCTTTCTTT.

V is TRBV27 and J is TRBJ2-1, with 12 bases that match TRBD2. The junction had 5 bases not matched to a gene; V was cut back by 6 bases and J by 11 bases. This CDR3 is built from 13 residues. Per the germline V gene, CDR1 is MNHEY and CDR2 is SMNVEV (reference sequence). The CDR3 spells CASRLAGGVKQFF. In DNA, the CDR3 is TGTGCCAGCAGGCTAGCGGGGGGGGTAAAGCAGTTCTTC.

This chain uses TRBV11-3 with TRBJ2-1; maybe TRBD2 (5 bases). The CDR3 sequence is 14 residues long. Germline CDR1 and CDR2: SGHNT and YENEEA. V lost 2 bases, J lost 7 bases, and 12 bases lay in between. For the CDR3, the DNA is TGTGCCAGCAGCTTATTTCGGGGTAGGAATGAGCAGTTCTTC. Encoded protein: CASSLFRGRNEQFF.

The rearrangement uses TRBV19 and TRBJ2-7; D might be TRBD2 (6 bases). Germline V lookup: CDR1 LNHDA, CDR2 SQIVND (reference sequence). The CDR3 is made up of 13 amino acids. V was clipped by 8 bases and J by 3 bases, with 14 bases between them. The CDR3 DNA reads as TGTGCCAGTTCGCGGGACTCATACTACGAGCAGTACTTC. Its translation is CASSRDSYYEQYF. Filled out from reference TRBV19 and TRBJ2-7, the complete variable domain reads DGGITQSPKYLFRKEGQNVTLSCEQNLNHDAMYWYRQDPGQGLRLIYYSQIVNDFQKGDIAEGYSVSREKKESFPLTVTSAQKNPTAFYLCASSRDSYYEQYFGPGTRLTVT.

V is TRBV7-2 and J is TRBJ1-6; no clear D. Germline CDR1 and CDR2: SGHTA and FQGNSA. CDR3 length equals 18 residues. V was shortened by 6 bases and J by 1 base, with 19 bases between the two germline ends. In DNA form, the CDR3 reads TGTGCCAGCAGTTCCAAAGCTTCCGGAGGGTCCTATAATTCACCCCTCCACTTT. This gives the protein CASSSKASGGSYNSPLHF.

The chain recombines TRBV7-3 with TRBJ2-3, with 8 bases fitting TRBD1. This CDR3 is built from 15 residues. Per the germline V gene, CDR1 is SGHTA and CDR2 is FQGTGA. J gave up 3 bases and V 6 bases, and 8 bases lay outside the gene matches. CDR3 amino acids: CASRPGTGGTDTQYF. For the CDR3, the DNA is TGTGCCAGCAGACCCGGGACAGGAGGGACAGATACGCAGTATTTT.

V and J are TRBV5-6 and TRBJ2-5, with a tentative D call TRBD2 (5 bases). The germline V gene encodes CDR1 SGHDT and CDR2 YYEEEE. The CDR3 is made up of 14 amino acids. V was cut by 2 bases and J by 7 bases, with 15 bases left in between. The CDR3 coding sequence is TGTGCCAGCAGCTTTGGACTCTCGGATGTGACCCAGTACTTC. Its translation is CASSFGLSDVTQYF.

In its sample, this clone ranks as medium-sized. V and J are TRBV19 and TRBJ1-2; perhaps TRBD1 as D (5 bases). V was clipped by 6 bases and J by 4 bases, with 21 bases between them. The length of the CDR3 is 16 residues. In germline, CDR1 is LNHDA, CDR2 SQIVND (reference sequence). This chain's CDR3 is CASRTLDSSWSYGYTF. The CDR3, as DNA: TGTGCCAGTAGAACCCTCGACAGCTCCTGGAGCTATGGCTACACCTTC. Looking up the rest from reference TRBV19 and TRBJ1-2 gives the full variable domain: DGGITQSPKYLFRKEGQNVTLSCEQNLNHDAMYWYRQDPGQGLRLIYYSQIVNDFQKGDIAEGYSVSREKKESFPLTVTSAQKNPTAFYLCASRTLDSSWSYGYTFGSGTRLTVV.

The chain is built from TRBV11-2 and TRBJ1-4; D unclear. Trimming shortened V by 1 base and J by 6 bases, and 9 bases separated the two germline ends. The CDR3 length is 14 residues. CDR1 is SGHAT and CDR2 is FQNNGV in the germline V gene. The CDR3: CASSLVFGDEKLFF. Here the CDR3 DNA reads TGTGCCAGCAGCTTAGTTTTTGGGGATGAAAAACTGTTTTTT.